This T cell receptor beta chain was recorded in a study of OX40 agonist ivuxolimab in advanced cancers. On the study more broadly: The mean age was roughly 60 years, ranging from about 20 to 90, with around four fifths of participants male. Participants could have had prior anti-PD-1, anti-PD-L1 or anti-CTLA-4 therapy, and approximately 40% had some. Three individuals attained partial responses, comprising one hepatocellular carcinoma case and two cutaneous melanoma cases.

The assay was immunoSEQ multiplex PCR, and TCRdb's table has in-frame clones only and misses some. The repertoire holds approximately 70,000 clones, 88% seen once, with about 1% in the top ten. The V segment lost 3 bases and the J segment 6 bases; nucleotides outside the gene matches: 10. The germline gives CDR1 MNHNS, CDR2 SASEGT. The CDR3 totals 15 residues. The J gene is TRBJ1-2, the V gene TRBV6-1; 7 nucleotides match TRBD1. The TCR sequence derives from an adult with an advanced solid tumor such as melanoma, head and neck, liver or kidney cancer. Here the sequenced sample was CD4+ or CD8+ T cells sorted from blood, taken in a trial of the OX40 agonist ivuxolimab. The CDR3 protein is CASSEYSTGSDGYTF. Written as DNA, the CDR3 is TGTGCCAGCAGTGAGTATTCGACAGGGTCCGATGGCTACACCTTC.